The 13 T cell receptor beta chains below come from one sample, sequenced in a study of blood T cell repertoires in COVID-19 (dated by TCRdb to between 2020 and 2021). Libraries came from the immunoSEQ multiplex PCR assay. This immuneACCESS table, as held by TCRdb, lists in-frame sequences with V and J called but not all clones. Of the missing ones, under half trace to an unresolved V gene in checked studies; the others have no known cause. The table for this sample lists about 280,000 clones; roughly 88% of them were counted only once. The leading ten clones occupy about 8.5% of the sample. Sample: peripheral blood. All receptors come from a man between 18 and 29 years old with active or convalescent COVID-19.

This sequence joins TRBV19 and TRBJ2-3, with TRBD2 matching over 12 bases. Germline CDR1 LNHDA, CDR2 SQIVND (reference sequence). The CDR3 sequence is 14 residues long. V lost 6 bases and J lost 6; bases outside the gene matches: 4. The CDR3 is CASRTSGGGDTQYF. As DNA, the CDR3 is TGTGCCAGTAGGACTAGCGGGGGCGGGGATACGCAGTATTTT.

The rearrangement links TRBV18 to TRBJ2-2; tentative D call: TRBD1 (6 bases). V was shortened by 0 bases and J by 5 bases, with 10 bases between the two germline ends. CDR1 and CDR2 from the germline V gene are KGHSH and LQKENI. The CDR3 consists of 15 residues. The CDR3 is CASSPPNRATGELFF. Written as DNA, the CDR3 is TGTGCCAGCTCACCACCGAACAGGGCAACCGGGGAGCTGTTTTTT.

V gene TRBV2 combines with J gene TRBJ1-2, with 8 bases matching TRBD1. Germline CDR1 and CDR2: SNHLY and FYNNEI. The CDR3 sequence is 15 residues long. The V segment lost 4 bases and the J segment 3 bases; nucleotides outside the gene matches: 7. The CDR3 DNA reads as TGTGCCAGCAGTGCTGGCAGGGGGCGGGACTATGGCTACACCTTC. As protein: CASSAGRGRDYGYTF.

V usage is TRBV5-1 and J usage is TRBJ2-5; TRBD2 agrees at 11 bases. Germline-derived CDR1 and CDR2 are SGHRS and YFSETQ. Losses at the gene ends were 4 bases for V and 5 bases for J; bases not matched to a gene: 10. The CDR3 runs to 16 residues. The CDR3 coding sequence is TGCGCCAGCAGCCCCGGGGCTAGCGGGGGGATGGAGACCCAGTACTTC. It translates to CASSPGASGGMETQYF.

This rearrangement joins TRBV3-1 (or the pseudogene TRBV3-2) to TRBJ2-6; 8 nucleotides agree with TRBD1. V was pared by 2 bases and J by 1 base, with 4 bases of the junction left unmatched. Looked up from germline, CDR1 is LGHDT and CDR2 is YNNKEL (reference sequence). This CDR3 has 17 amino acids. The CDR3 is CASSQRNRGSGANVLTF. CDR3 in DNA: TGTGCCAGCAGCCAACGAAACAGGGGGTCTGGGGCCAACGTCCTGACTTTC.

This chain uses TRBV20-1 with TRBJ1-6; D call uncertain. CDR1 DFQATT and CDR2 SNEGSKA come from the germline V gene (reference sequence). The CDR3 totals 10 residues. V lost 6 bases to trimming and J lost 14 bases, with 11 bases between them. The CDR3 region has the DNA TGCAGTGCGGAAGGAGTAACCCTCCACTTT. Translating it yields CSAEGVTLHF.

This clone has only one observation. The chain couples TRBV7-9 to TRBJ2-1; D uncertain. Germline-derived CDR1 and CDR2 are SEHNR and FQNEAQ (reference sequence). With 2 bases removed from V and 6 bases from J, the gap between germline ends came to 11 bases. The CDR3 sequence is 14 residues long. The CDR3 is CASSLPPGSNEQFF. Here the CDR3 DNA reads TGTGCCAGCAGCTTACCCCCCGGTTCCAATGAGCAGTTCTTC.

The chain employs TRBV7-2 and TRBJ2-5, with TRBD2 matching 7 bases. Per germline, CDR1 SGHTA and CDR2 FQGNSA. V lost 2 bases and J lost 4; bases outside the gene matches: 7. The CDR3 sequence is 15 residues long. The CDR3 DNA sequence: TGTGCCAGCAGCTTACCCAGCGGGGAATCAGAGACCCAGTACTTC. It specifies CASSLPSGESETQYF.

CDR3 loop: CASSLAPGQVNTEAFF. The CDR3 coding sequence is TGTGCCAGCAGCTTAGCGCCGGGACAGGTCAACACTGAAGCTTTCTTT. The chain recombines TRBV11-2 with TRBJ1-1, with 8 bases identical to TRBD1. V shed 1 base and J 2 bases; nucleotides not matched to a gene: 6. The CDR3 length is 16 residues. Germline-derived CDR1 and CDR2 are SGHAT and FQNNGV.

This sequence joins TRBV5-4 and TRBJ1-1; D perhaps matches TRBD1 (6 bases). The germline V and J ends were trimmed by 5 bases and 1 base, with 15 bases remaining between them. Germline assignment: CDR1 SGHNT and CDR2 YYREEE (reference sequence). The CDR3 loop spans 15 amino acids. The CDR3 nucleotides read TGTGCCAGCAGTTCCGACTCGGGACAGAACACTGAAGCTTTCTTT. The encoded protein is CASSSDSGQNTEAFF.

The CDR3 reads CASSPAMNTEAFF. The DNA for the CDR3 is TGTGCCAGTAGTCCAGCGATGAACACTGAAGCTTTCTTT. The gene calls are TRBV19 and TRBJ1-1, with no clear D. The germline V gene encodes CDR1 LNHDA and CDR2 SQIVND (reference sequence). CDR3 size: 13 residues. V was clipped by 5 bases and J by 0 bases, with 7 bases between them.

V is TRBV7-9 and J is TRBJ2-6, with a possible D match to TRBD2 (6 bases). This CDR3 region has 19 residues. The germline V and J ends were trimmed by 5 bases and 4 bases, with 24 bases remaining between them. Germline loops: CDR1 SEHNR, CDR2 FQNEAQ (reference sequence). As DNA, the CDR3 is TGTGCCAGCAGCATATTTACCGGGCCGCGGGGTAAGGGGGCCAACGTCCTGACTTTC. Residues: CASSIFTGPRGKGANVLTF.

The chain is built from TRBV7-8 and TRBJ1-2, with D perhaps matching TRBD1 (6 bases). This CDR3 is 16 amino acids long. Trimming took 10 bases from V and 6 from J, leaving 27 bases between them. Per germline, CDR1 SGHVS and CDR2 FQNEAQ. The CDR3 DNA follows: TGTGCCACCACAGAGACACAGGGCGTCGGATGGGATGGCTACACCTTC. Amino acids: CATTETQGVGWDGYTF.